This T cell receptor beta chain was captured by sequencing in a study of T-cell memory formation after mild COVID-19. Study-level background: Clustering of TCRs was largely donor specific.

From germline, CDR1 is GTSNPN and CDR2 SVGIG (reference sequence). The length of the CDR3 is 13 residues. V lost 5 bases, J lost 5 bases, and 15 bases lay in between. Using constant-segment primers, 5'RACE produced TCR alpha and TCR beta cDNA libraries carrying sample barcodes and UMIs. One entry per CDR3 protein results from TCRdb running MiXCR on the 5' RACE reads. The data contain 190,000 or so distinct CDR3 sequences, around 21% of them seen just once; the ten biggest clones take up 23%. Study-level points and caveats: A second wave of clones peaked on day 37, and their SARS-CoV-2 specificity went unconfirmed. The study detected some responding clones in pre-infection memory, suggesting cross-reactive memory joined.

In its sample, this clonotype was seen many times. Its antigen is unidentified. V is TRBV30 and J is TRBJ2-5, with D hard to call. The sequence came from an adult woman who had mild COVID-19 (a few samples of this study predate the infection). Cell type and time point are not known. The sequenced material came from PBMCs or a T cell subset sorted from them (not recorded which). The CDR3 bases are TGTGCCTGGGGGTTGGGCGGTCAGGAGACCCAGTACTTC. Translation gives CAWGLGGQETQYF. Looking up the rest from reference TRBV30 and TRBJ2-5 gives the full variable domain: SQTIHQWPATLVQPVGSPLSLECTVEGTSNPNLYWYRQAAGRGLQLLFYSVGIGQISSEVPQNLSASRPQDRQFILSSKKLLLSDSGFYLCAWGLGGQETQYFGPGTRLLVL.